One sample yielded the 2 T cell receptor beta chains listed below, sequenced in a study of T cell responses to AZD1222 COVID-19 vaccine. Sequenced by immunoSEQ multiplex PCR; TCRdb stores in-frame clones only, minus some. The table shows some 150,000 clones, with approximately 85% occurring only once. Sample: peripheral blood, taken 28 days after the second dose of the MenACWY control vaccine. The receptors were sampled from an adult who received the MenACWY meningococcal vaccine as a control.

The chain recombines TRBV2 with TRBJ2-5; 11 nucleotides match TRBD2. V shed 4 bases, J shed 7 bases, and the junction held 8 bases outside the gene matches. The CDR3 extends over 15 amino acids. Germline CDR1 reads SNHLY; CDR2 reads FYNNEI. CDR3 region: CASSVASGGMGTQYF. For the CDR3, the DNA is TGTGCCAGCAGTGTGGCTAGCGGGGGGATGGGGACCCAGTACTTC.

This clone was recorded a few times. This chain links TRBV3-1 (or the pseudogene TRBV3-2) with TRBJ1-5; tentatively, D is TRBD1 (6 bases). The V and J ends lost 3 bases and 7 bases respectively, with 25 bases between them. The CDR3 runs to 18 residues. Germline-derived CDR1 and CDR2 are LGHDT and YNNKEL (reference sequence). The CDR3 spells CASSQGHGSLGAKQPQHF. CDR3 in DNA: TGTGCCAGCAGCCAGGGACACGGGAGTCTTGGGGCAAAGCAGCCCCAGCATTTT.